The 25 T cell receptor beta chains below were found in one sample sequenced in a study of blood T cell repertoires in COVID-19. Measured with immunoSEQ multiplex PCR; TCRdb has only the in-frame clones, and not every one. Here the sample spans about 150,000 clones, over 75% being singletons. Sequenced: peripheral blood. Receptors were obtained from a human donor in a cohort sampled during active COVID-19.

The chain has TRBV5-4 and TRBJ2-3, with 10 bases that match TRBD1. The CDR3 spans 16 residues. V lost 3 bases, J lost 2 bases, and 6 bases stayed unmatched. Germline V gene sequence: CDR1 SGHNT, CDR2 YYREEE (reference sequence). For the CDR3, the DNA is TGTGCCAGCAGCTGGGACAGGGGAGTTTACACAGATACGCAGTATTTT. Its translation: CASSWDRGVYTDTQYF.

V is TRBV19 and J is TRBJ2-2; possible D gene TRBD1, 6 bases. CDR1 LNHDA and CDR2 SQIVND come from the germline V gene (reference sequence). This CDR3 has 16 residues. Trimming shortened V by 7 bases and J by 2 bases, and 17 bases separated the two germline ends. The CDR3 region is CASTPRTAPNTGELFF. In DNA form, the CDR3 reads TGTGCCAGTACCCCCCGGACAGCCCCCAACACCGGGGAGCTGTTTTTT. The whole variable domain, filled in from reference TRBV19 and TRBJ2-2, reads DGGITQSPKYLFRKEGQNVTLSCEQNLNHDAMYWYRQDPGQGLRLIYYSQIVNDFQKGDIAEGYSVSREKKESFPLTVTSAQKNPTAFYLCASTPRTAPNTGELFFGEGSRLTVL.

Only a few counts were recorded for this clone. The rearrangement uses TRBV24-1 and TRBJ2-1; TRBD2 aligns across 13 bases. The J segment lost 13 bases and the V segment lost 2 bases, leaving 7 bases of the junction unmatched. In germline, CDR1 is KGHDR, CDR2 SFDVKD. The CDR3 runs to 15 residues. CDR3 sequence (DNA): TGTGCCACCAGTGATTCCGGGACTAGCGGGAAGAAACAGTTCTTC. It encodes CATSDSGTSGKKQFF.

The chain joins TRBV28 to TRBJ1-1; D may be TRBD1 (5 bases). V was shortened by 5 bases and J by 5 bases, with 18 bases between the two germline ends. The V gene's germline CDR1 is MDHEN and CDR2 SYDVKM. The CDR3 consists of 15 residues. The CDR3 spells CASSPQREGRTEAFF. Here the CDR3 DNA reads TGTGCCAGCAGTCCCCAGAGGGAGGGGAGGACTGAAGCTTTCTTT.

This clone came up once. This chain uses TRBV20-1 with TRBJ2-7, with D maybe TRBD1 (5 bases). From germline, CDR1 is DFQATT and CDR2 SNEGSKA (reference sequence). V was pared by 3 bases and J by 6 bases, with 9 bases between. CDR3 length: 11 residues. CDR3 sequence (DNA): TGCAGTGCTAGCTTGGGGCGCGAGCAGTACTTC. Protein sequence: CSASLGREQYF.

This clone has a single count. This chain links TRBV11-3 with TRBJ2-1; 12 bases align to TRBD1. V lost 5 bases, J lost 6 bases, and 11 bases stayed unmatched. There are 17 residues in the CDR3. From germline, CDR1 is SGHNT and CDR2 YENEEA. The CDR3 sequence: CASSRLWDRGPTNEQFF. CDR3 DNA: TGTGCCAGCAGCCGCTTATGGGACAGGGGGCCCACCAATGAGCAGTTCTTC.

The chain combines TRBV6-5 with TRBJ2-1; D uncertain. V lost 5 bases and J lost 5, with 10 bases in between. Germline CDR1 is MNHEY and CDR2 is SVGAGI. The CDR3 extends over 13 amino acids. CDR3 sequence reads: CASSTRGDNEQFF. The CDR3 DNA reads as TGTGCCAGCAGTACCCGTGGAGACAATGAGCAGTTCTTC.

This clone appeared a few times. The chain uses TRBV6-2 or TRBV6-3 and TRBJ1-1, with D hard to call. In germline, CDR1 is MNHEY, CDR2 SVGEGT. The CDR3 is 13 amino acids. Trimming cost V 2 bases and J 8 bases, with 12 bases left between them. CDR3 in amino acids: CASSYPPRREAFF. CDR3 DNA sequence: TGTGCCAGCAGTTACCCTCCCAGGCGCGAAGCTTTCTTT.

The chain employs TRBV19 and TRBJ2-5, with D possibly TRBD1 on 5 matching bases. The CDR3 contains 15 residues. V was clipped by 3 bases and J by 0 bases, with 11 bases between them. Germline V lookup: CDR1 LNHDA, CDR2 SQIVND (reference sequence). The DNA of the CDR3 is TGTGCCAGTAGTATTTCGTCAGGGTACCAAGAGACCCAGTACTTC. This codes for CASSISSGYQETQYF. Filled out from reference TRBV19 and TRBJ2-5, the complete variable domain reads DGGITQSPKYLFRKEGQNVTLSCEQNLNHDAMYWYRQDPGQGLRLIYYSQIVNDFQKGDIAEGYSVSREKKESFPLTVTSAQKNPTAFYLCASSISSGYQETQYFGPGTRLLVL.

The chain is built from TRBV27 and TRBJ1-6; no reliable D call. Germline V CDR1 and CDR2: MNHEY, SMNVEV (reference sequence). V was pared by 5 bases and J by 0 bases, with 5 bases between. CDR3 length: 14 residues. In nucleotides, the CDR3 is TGTGCCAGCAGTCCCGGCTCCTATAATTCACCCCTCCACTTT. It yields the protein CASSPGSYNSPLHF.

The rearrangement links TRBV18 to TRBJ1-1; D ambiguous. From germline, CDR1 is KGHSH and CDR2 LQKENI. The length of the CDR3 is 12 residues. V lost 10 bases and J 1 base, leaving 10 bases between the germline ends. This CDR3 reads CATRGQNTEAFF. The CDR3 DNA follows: TGTGCCACCCGAGGGCAGAACACTGAAGCTTTCTTT.

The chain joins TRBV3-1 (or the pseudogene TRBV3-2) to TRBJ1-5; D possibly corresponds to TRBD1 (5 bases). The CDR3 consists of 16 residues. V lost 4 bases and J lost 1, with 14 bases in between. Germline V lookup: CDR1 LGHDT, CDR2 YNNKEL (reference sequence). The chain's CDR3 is CASSPGGGGSNQPQHF. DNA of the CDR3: TGTGCCAGCAGCCCAGGCGGGGGTGGGAGCAATCAGCCCCAGCATTTT.

CDR3 sequence reads: CAWSVLAGNYADTQYF. CDR3 nucleotides: TGTGCCTGGAGTGTACTAGCGGGAAATTATGCGGATACGCAGTATTTT. The chain employs TRBV30 and TRBJ2-3; 10 bases fit TRBD2. Losses at the gene ends were 0 bases for V and 6 bases for J; bases not matched to a gene: 9. The CDR3 runs 16 residues. CDR1 is GTSNPN and CDR2 is SVGIG in the germline V gene (reference sequence).

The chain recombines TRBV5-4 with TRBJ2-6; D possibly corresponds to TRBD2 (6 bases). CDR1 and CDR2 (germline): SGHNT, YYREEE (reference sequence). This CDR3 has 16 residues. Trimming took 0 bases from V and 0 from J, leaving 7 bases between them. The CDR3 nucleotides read TGTGCCAGCAGCTTGGGGGGGGACTCTGGGGCCAACGTCCTGACTTTC. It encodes CASSLGGDSGANVLTF.

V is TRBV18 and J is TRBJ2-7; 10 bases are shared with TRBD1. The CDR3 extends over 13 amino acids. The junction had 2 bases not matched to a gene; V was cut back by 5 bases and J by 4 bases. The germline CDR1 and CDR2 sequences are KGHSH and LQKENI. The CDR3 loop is CASSRDRGYEQYF. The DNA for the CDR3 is TGTGCCAGCTCAAGGGACAGGGGTTACGAGCAGTACTTC. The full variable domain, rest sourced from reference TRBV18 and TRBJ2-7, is NAGVMQNPRHLVRRRGQEARLRCSPMKGHSHVYWYRQLPEEGLKFMVYLQKENIIDESGMPKERFSAEFPKEGPSILRIQQVVRGDSAAYFCASSRDRGYEQYFGPGTRLTVT.

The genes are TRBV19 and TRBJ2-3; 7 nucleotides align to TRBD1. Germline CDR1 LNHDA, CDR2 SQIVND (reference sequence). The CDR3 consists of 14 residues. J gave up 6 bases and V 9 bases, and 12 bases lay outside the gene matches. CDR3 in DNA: TGTGCCAGCACGTACAGGGGTGGTGAGGATACGCAGTATTTT. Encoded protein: CASTYRGGEDTQYF.

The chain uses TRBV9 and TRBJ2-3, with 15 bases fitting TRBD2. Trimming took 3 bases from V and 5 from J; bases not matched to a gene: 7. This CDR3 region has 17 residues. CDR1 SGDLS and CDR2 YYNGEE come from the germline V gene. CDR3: CASSGGGTSGRRDTQYF. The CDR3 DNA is TGTGCCAGCAGCGGAGGGGGGACTAGCGGGAGGAGAGATACGCAGTATTTT.

CDR3 amino acids: CASSSDSTDTQYF. The CDR3 nucleotides read TGTGCCAGCAGCAGCGATTCCACAGATACGCAGTATTTT. V usage is TRBV2 and J usage is TRBJ2-3; D is unresolved. The germline V gene encodes CDR1 SNHLY and CDR2 FYNNEI. V was pared by 6 bases and J by 2 bases, with 9 bases between. The CDR3 loop spans 13 amino acids.

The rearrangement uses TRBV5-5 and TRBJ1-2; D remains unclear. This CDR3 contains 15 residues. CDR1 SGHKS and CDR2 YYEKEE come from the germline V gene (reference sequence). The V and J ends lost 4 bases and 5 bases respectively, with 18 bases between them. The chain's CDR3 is CASSLLVNAVYGYTF. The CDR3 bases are TGTGCCAGCAGCCTACTAGTAAATGCCGTTTATGGCTACACCTTC.

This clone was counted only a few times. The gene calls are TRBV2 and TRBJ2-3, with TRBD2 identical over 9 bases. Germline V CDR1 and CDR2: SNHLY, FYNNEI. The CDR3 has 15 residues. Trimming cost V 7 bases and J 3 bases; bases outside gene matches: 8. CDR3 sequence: CASNLLRGGTDTQYF. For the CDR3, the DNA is TGTGCCAGCAACCTACTGCGGGGGGGAACAGATACGCAGTATTTT.

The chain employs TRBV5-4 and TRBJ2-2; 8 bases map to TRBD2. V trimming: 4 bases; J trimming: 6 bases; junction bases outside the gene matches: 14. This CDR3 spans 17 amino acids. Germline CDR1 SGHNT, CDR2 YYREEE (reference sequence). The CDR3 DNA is TGTGCCAGCAGCCCCAGCGGGGGCCAAACAACCCCCGGGGAGCTGTTTTTT. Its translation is CASSPSGGQTTPGELFF.

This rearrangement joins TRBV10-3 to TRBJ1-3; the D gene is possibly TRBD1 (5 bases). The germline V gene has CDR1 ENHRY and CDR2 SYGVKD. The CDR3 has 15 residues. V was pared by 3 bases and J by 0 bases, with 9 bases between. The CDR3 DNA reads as TGTGCCATCAGTGAAGGGGCAAACTCTGGAAACACCATATATTTT. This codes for CAISEGANSGNTIYF.

CDR3 coding DNA: TGCGCCAGCAGCCCAAGGACACAAAACACTGAAGCTTTCTTT. Protein sequence: CASSPRTQNTEAFF. This rearrangement joins TRBV5-1 to TRBJ1-1; weak D call: TRBD1 (5 bases). V was cut by 4 bases and J by 2 bases, with 12 bases left in between. CDR3 size: 14 residues. Germline-derived CDR1 and CDR2 are SGHRS and YFSETQ.

CDR3 coding DNA: TGTGCCAGCAGCGCCGTAGCGGGGCGCACAGATACGCAGTATTTT. It yields the protein CASSAVAGRTDTQYF. The rearrangement links TRBV9 to TRBJ2-3, with 8 bases lining up with TRBD2. This CDR3 spans 15 amino acids. Germline V gene sequence: CDR1 SGDLS, CDR2 YYNGEE. Trimming took 3 bases from V and 1 from J; bases not matched to a gene: 4.

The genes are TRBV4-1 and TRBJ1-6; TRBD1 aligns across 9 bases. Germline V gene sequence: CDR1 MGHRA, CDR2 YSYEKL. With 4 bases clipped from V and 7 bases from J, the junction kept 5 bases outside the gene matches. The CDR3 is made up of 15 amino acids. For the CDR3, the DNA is TGCGCCAGCAGCCTAAGTGGGACAGGGAATTCACCCCTCCACTTT. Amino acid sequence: CASSLSGTGNSPLHF.